The entry below describes one TCR beta chain. The sample is drawn from a study of T cell repertoires in cytomegalovirus infection. TCRdb itself ran the reads through MiXCR, one entry per CDR3 protein. The table has about 150,000 distinct CDR3 sequences, 23% seen once; the top ten hold 9.5% to 13%. Sequenced sample: PBMCs. The sequence derives from a human donor in good health (CMV status not recorded). Some clones in this sample may be carry-over from other donors' samples.

The CDR3, as DNA: TGTGCCAGCAGCTACGGGGGGGGGAACTCCTACGAGCAGTACTTC. As protein: CASSYGGGNSYEQYF. V usage is TRBV5-6 and J usage is TRBJ2-7; TRBD2 matches at 8 bases. Per germline, CDR1 SGHDT and CDR2 YYEEEE. Trimming took 3 bases from V and 0 from J; bases not matched to a gene: 5. This CDR3 contains 15 residues.